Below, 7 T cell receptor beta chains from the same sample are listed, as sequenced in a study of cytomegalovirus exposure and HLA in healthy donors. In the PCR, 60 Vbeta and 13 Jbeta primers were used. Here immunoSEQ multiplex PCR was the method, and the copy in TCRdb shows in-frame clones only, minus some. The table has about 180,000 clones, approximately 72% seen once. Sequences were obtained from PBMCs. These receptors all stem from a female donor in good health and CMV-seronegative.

The CDR3 sequence is CASSFGRETYNEQFF. The CDR3, as DNA: TGCGCCAGCAGCTTTGGGAGAGAGACCTACAATGAGCAGTTCTTC. The chain combines TRBV4-3 with TRBJ2-1; a weak D match, TRBD2 (5 bases). The CDR3 has 15 amino acids. Germline V gene data show CDR1 as LGHNA and CDR2 as YSLEER. Trimming took 5 bases from V and 2 from J, leaving 13 bases between them.

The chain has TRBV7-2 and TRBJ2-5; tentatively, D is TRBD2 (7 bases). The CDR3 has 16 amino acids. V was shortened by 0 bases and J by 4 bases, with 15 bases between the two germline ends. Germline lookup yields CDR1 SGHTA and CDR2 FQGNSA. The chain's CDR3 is CASSLAAGAGLETQYF. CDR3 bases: TGTGCCAGCAGCTTAGCCGCGGGGGCAGGGCTAGAGACCCAGTACTTC. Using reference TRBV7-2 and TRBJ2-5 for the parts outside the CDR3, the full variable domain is GAGVSQSPSNKVTEKGKDVELRCDPISGHTALYWYRQSLGQGLEFLIYFQGNSAPDKSGLPSDRFSAERTGGSVSTLTIQRTQQEDSAVYLCASSLAAGAGLETQYFGPGTRLLVL.

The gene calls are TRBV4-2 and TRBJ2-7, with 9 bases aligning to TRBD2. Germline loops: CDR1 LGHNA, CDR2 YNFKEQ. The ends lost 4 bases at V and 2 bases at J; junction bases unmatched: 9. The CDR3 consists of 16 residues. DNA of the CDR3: TGTGCCAGCAGCCGATCCTCGAGCGGGGGGCCCTACGAGCAGTACTTC. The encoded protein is CASSRSSSGGPYEQYF.

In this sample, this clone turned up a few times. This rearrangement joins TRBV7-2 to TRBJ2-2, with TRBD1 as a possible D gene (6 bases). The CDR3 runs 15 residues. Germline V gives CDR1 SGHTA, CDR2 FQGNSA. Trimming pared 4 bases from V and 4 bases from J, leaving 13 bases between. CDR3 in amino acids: CASSSHRAGTGELFF. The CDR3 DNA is TGTGCCAGCAGCTCCCACAGGGCCGGCACCGGGGAGCTGTTTTTT. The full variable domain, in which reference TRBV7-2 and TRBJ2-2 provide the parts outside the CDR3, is GAGVSQSPSNKVTEKGKDVELRCDPISGHTALYWYRQSLGQGLEFLIYFQGNSAPDKSGLPSDRFSAERTGGSVSTLTIQRTQQEDSAVYLCASSSHRAGTGELFFGEGSRLTVL.

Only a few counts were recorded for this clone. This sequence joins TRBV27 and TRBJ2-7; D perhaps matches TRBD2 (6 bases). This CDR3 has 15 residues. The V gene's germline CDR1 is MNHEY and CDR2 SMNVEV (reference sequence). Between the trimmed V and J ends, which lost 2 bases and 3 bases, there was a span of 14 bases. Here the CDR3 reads CASSLRLDRYYEQYF. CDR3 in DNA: TGTGCCAGCAGTTTACGACTAGATCGCTACTACGAGCAGTACTTC.

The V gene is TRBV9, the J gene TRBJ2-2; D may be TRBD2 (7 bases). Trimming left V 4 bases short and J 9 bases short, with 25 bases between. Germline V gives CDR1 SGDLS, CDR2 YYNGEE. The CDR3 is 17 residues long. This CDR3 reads CASSRTGGQDWRRELFF. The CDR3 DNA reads TGTGCCAGCAGCCGAACGGGGGGCCAAGATTGGCGCCGGGAGCTGTTTTTT.

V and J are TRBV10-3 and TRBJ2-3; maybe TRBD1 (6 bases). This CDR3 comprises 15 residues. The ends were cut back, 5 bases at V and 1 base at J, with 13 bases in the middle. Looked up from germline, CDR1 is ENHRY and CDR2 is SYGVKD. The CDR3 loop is CAISPGHAGTDTQYF. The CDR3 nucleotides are TGTGCCATCAGTCCGGGACACGCGGGCACAGATACGCAGTATTTT.